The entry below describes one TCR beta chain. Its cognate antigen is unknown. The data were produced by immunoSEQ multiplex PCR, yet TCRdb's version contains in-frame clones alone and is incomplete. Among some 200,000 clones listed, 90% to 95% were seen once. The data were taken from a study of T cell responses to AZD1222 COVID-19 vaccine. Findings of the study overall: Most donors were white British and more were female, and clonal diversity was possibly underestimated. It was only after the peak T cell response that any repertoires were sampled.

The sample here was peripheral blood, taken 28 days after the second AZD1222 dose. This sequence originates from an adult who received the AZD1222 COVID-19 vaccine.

CDR3 sequence: CASSFGTGPEAFF. The CDR3 bases are TGTGCCAGCAGTTTCGGGACAGGTCCTGAAGCTTTCTTT. V is TRBV28 and J is TRBJ1-1; 8 nucleotides line up with TRBD1. The CDR3 consists of 13 residues. V gave up 3 bases and J gave up 6 bases; unmatched junction bases: 3. In germline, CDR1 is MDHEN, CDR2 SYDVKM. Full variable domain (outside the CDR3, taken from reference TRBV28 and TRBJ1-1): DVKVTQSSRYLVKRTGEKVFLECVQDMDHENMFWYRQDPGLGLRLIYFSYDVKMKEKGDIPEGYSVSREKKERFSLILESASTNQTSMYLCASSFGTGPEAFFGQGTRLTVV.